These 30 T cell receptor beta chains came from one sample sequenced in a study of blood T cell repertoires in COVID-19. Clones were read by immunoSEQ multiplex PCR, and TCRdb kept only the in-frame ones, dropping some. Among 360,000 or so clones listed, roughly 87% were seen once. Sequenced input: PBMCs or T cells enriched from blood (not recorded which). These receptors were obtained from a woman under 40 who had recovered from COVID-19.

This chain uses TRBV7-8 with TRBJ2-5; D possibly corresponds to TRBD2 (6 bases). Germline CDR1 reads SGHVS; CDR2 reads FQNEAQ. Trimming took off 4 bases at V and 2 bases at J, with 11 bases between the two ends. This CDR3 is 14 amino acids long. CDR3 nucleotide sequence: TGTGCCAGCAGCTGGGGGACTGATCAAGAGACCCAGTACTTC. Amino acids: CASSWGTDQETQYF. Full variable domain (remainder filled in from reference TRBV7-8 and TRBJ2-5): GAGVSQSPRYKVAKRGQDVALRCDPISGHVSLFWYQQALGQGPEFLTYFQNEAQLDKSGLPSDRFFAERPEGSVSTLKIQRTQQEDSAVYLCASSWGTDQETQYFGPGTRLLVL.

This clone was recorded once. The CDR3 here is CASSLETGGSEQYF. The CDR3 coding sequence is TGTGCCAGCAGCTTAGAGACAGGGGGCTCCGAGCAGTACTTC. The V call is TRBV7-9, the J call TRBJ2-7; 10 bases match TRBD1. CDR3 length: 14 residues. V was pared by 1 base and J by 6 bases, with 3 bases of the junction left unmatched. Germline CDR1 reads SEHNR; CDR2 reads FQNEAQ (reference sequence).

This chain uses TRBV11-2 with TRBJ2-3, with D maybe TRBD2 (6 bases). Germline CDR1 and CDR2: SGHAT and FQNNGV. This CDR3 has 20 amino acids. Between the trimmed V and J ends, which lost 0 bases and 0 bases, there was a span of 22 bases. CDR3 amino acids: CASSLDAPRLGIASTDTQYF. CDR3 in DNA: TGTGCCAGCAGCTTAGACGCCCCGCGACTAGGAATCGCTAGCACAGATACGCAGTATTTT.

V gene TRBV6-5 combines with J gene TRBJ2-2, with no clear D. V dropped 7 bases and J dropped 2 bases, with 8 bases sitting between them. This CDR3 is 13 amino acids long. The germline gives CDR1 MNHEY, CDR2 SVGAGI. In DNA form, the CDR3 reads TGTGCCAGCATGGCGGAAAACACCGGGGAGCTGTTTTTT. This encodes CASMAENTGELFF.

In its sample, this clone was seen a few times. The CDR3 reads CASTLAGGRYNEQFF. The CDR3 DNA sequence: TGTGCCAGCACTTTAGCGGGGGGCCGCTACAATGAGCAGTTCTTC. This chain connects TRBV6-5 to TRBJ2-1; 10 nucleotides match TRBD2. CDR1 is MNHEY and CDR2 is SVGAGI in the germline V gene. The ends lost 7 bases at V and 3 bases at J; junction bases unmatched: 6. The CDR3 runs to 15 residues.

The chain joins TRBV11-2 to TRBJ2-7, with a tentative D call TRBD2 (7 bases). The germline V gene has CDR1 SGHAT and CDR2 FQNNGV. V was shortened by 5 bases and J by 0 bases, with 17 bases between the two germline ends. The length of the CDR3 is 16 residues. The CDR3 spells CASSRGGGVPSYEQYF. The CDR3 DNA sequence: TGTGCCAGCAGCCGAGGGGGGGGTGTGCCCTCCTACGAGCAGTACTTC.

The V and J genes are TRBV2 and TRBJ2-5; 7 nucleotides align to TRBD1. Germline values: CDR1 SNHLY, CDR2 FYNNEI. CDR3 size: 11 residues. V was pared by 6 bases and J by 13 bases, with 8 bases of the junction left unmatched. CDR3 sequence reads: CASRDPGTVYF. DNA for the CDR3: TGTGCCAGCAGGGACCCCGGGACAGTGTACTTC.

This clone has just a few counts. The chain couples TRBV2 to TRBJ2-1, with 13 bases lining up with TRBD2. V lost 8 bases to trimming and J lost 0 bases; unmatched junction nucleotides: 10. CDR1 is SNHLY, CDR2 FYNNEI, per germline. CDR3 length: 18 amino acids. The DNA for the CDR3 is TGTGCCAGCTTCCGGACTAGCGGGGGCCCCTCCTCCTACAATGAGCAGTTCTTC. It encodes CASFRTSGGPSSYNEQFF.

This chain uses TRBV29-1 with TRBJ1-6; 7 bases align to TRBD1. Germline V gene sequence: CDR1 SQVTM, CDR2 ANQGSEA. Unmatched junction bases numbered 6, after V lost 6 bases and J lost 7 bases. The CDR3 totals 13 residues. The CDR3 DNA reads TGCAGCGTGACGACAGGGTCAAATTCACCCCTCCACTTT. It translates to CSVTTGSNSPLHF.

The chain uses TRBV16 and TRBJ1-2; D possibly corresponds to TRBD1 (5 bases). Trimming left V 4 bases short and J 6 bases short, with 12 bases between. Germline CDR1 is KGHSY and CDR2 is FQNENV. This CDR3 has 13 residues. The CDR3 DNA reads as TGTGCCAGCAGCCCGGGGGGGGTGAATGGCTACACCTTC. This translates into CASSPGGVNGYTF. Using reference TRBV16 and TRBJ1-2 for the parts outside the CDR3, the full variable domain is GEEVAQTPKHLVRGEGQKAKLYCAPIKGHSYVFWYQQVLKNEFKFLISFQNENVFDETGMPKERFSAKCLPNSPCSLEIQATKLEDSAVYFCASSPGGVNGYTFGSGTRLTVV.

The chain links TRBV27 to TRBJ2-7, with a weak D call TRBD2 (6 bases). The germline gives CDR1 MNHEY, CDR2 SMNVEV (reference sequence). The CDR3 has 18 amino acids. V lost 3 bases to trimming and J lost 0 bases, with 21 bases between them. The CDR3 spells CASSFIPPMRDRSYEQYF. The DNA of the CDR3 is TGTGCCAGCAGTTTCATCCCCCCTATGCGGGACCGCTCCTACGAGCAGTACTTC.

This chain connects TRBV6-5 to TRBJ1-1; D ambiguous. Germline CDR1 MNHEY, CDR2 SVGAGI. V gave up 1 base and J gave up 0 bases, with 3 bases separating them. CDR3 length equals 13 residues. The CDR3 protein is CASSYFMNTEAFF. Written as DNA, the CDR3 is TGTGCCAGCAGTTACTTCATGAACACTGAAGCTTTCTTT.

This chain joins TRBV5-6 and TRBJ1-1; 7 bases line up with TRBD1. The CDR3 is made up of 12 amino acids. Germline CDR1 is SGHDT and CDR2 is YYEEEE. Unmatched junction bases numbered 6, after V lost 4 bases and J lost 9 bases. CDR3 amino acids: CASSLGRGQAFF. CDR3 DNA: TGTGCCAGCAGCCTGGGAAGGGGGCAAGCTTTCTTT.

This clone was observed a single time. The chain couples TRBV5-8 to TRBJ2-7; 14 nucleotides match TRBD2. This CDR3 has 17 amino acids. The V gene's germline CDR1 is SGHTS and CDR2 YDEGEE. Trimming cost V 2 bases and J 7 bases; bases outside gene matches: 11. CDR3 loop: CASSLPPGLAGVREQYF. The CDR3 region has the DNA TGTGCCAGCAGCTTACCCCCGGGACTAGCGGGAGTTCGTGAGCAGTACTTC.

This rearrangement joins TRBV15 to TRBJ2-1, with 12 bases lining up with TRBD1. Trimming cost V 4 bases and J 8 bases; bases outside gene matches: 9. The CDR3 runs to 16 residues. Germline V gene lookup returns CDR1 LNHNV and CDR2 YYDKDF (reference sequence). The CDR3 region is CATSTEPGQGAYEQFF. The CDR3, as DNA: TGTGCCACCAGCACCGAACCGGGACAGGGGGCTTATGAGCAGTTCTTC.

The chain uses TRBV29-1 and TRBJ1-1; D might be TRBD1 (5 bases). V was cut by 5 bases and J by 3 bases, with 13 bases left in between. The CDR3 is 13 amino acids. From germline, CDR1 is SQVTM and CDR2 ANQGSEA. CDR3 sequence: CSVSWGTDTEAFF. The CDR3 DNA sequence: TGCAGCGTTTCTTGGGGGACTGACACTGAAGCTTTCTTT.

The rearrangement links TRBV19 to TRBJ1-1, with 7 bases aligning to TRBD1. The CDR3 has 14 residues. V gave up 8 bases and J gave up 1 base; unmatched junction bases: 7. CDR1 is LNHDA and CDR2 is SQIVND in the germline V gene (reference sequence). The CDR3 sequence is CASSWGQPNTEAFF. In DNA form, the CDR3 reads TGTGCCAGTTCCTGGGGACAGCCGAACACTGAAGCTTTCTTT.

The chain carries TRBV3-1 (or the pseudogene TRBV3-2) and TRBJ1-4, with D possibly TRBD1 on 6 matching bases. V was shortened by 1 base and J by 8 bases, with 17 bases between the two germline ends. This CDR3 is built from 16 residues. The germline V gene encodes CDR1 LGHDT and CDR2 YNNKEL (reference sequence). CDR3 in amino acids: CASSQGGQGLGEKLFF. CDR3 DNA sequence: TGTGCCAGCAGCCAAGGAGGGCAGGGGTTGGGCGAAAAACTGTTTTTT.

The CDR3 loop reads CATSRLRTRTGNIQYF. The CDR3, as DNA: TGTGCCACCAGCAGGCTCCGGACGAGGACAGGAAACATTCAGTACTTC. The chain joins TRBV15 to TRBJ2-4; TRBD1 matches 7 bases. Germline CDR1 and CDR2: LNHNV and YYDKDF (reference sequence). With V trimmed by 3 bases and J by 6 bases, 11 bases remained unmatched. The CDR3 contains 16 residues.

This clone was seen a handful of times. V is TRBV19 and J is TRBJ2-2; D gene uncertain. Germline V gives CDR1 LNHDA, CDR2 SQIVND (reference sequence). V lost 4 bases and J lost 0, with 6 bases in between. The CDR3 length is 14 residues. DNA for the CDR3: TGTGCCAGTAGTACCTACCCGAACACCGGGGAGCTGTTTTTT. As protein: CASSTYPNTGELFF.

This chain uses TRBV5-1 with TRBJ2-3, with D perhaps matching TRBD2 (6 bases). The germline V gene encodes CDR1 SGHRS and CDR2 YFSETQ. CDR3 length: 15 residues. The V end was cut by 0 bases, the J end by 4 bases, with 12 bases between. The CDR3 protein is CASSLAHAGSDTQYF. The CDR3 DNA is TGCGCCAGCAGCTTGGCTCATGCGGGGTCAGATACGCAGTATTTT. The full variable domain, in which reference TRBV5-1 and TRBJ2-3 provide the parts outside the CDR3, is KAGVTQTPRYLIKTRGQQVTLSCSPISGHRSVSWYQQTPGQGLQFLFEYFSETQRNKGNFPGRFSGRQFSNSRSEMNVSTLELGDSALYLCASSLAHAGSDTQYFGPGTRLTVL.

The genes are TRBV4-1 and TRBJ1-1; D gene ambiguous. V lost 6 bases, J lost 6 bases, and 11 bases lay in between. This CDR3 spans 12 amino acids. CDR1 and CDR2 (germline): MGHRA, YSYEKL. The CDR3 DNA reads TGCGCCAGCAGGGGTGAGGTGGCTGAAGCTTTCTTT. This sequence encodes CASRGEVAEAFF.

V and J are TRBV4-2 and TRBJ2-3; 10 nucleotides agree with TRBD1. The CDR3 loop spans 17 amino acids. V shed 3 bases and J 0 bases; nucleotides not matched to a gene: 6. The V gene's germline CDR1 is LGHNA and CDR2 YNFKEQ. The CDR3 bases are TGTGCCAGCAGCCAGGCTCCGACAGGGGGCAGCACAGATACGCAGTATTTT. The encoded protein is CASSQAPTGGSTDTQYF.

The V and J genes are TRBV6-5 and TRBJ1-6; TRBD1 matches 7 bases. The V and J ends lost 5 bases and 4 bases, in that order; junction bases with no gene match: 2. Germline CDR1 reads MNHEY; CDR2 reads SVGAGI. This CDR3 has 14 amino acids. The CDR3, as DNA: TGTGCCAGCAGTCCGGGACAGTATAATTCACCCCTCCACTTT. Protein: CASSPGQYNSPLHF.

The chain uses TRBV5-1 and TRBJ2-1, with 12 nucleotides matching TRBD2. The CDR3 consists of 16 residues. CDR1 SGHRS and CDR2 YFSETQ come from the germline V gene. V lost 4 bases, J lost 0 bases, and 2 bases stayed unmatched. CDR3 nucleotides: TGCGCCAGCAGCCTAGCGGGGGGGAACTCCTACAATGAGCAGTTCTTC. Its translation: CASSLAGGNSYNEQFF.

This clone has more than one count but fewer than ten. This sequence joins TRBV7-9 and TRBJ1-1, with 9 nucleotides matching TRBD1. The CDR3 is 14 amino acids. Trimming removed 4 bases from V and 3 bases from J; junction bases left unmatched: 3. Germline values: CDR1 SEHNR, CDR2 FQNEAQ (reference sequence). The CDR3 is CASSSWTGDTEAFF. The CDR3 nucleotides read TGTGCCAGCAGCTCCTGGACAGGGGACACTGAAGCTTTCTTT.

This clone was found a few times. The CDR3 sequence: CATSPQPGQGALGYTF. DNA of the CDR3: TGTGCCACATCACCCCAACCGGGACAGGGGGCGTTAGGCTACACCTTC. The chain recombines TRBV28 with TRBJ1-2; 12 bases are shared with TRBD1. Germline V gene lookup returns CDR1 MDHEN and CDR2 SYDVKM. The CDR3 is 16 amino acids. V was pared by 10 bases and J by 8 bases, with 17 bases of the junction left unmatched.

CDR3 coding DNA: TGTGCCAGCAGAAGGACAGGGACCACTGAAGCTTTCTTT. It specifies CASRRTGTTEAFF. This chain links TRBV5-6 with TRBJ1-1, with 8 positions matching TRBD1. Germline V lookup: CDR1 SGHDT, CDR2 YYEEEE. This CDR3 is built from 13 residues. V shed 5 bases, J shed 4 bases, and the junction held 4 bases outside the gene matches.

The CDR3: CASSYSTSGIYNEQFF. DNA of the CDR3: TGTGCCAGCAGTTACTCGACTAGCGGGATCTACAATGAGCAGTTCTTC. The chain carries TRBV6-5 and TRBJ2-1; 11 bases agree with TRBD2. The CDR3 totals 16 residues. Germline CDR1 and CDR2: MNHEY and SVGAGI. J lost 3 bases, V lost 0 bases, and 1 base had no gene match.

V usage is TRBV6-4 and J usage is TRBJ1-4, with 12 positions matching TRBD1. J was trimmed by 8 bases and V by 11 bases; bases with no gene match: 9. The germline V gene has CDR1 MRHNA and CDR2 SNTAGT. CDR3 size: 14 residues. CDR3 protein: CAGASGTGGEKLFF. In DNA, the CDR3 is TGTGCCGGCGCGTCAGGGACAGGGGGCGAAAAACTGTTTTTT.